This TCR beta chain appears in the sequencing data of a study of blood T cell repertoires in COVID-19. Background on the study: The analysed material was cDNA or gDNA that came from T cells, B-cell-depleted T cells, or PBMCs.

This clone has just a few counts. Sequencing used immunoSEQ multiplex PCR; TCRdb keeps in-frame clones, though not all of them. Among some 64,000 clones listed, approximately 91% were seen once. V shed 6 bases and J 4 bases; nucleotides not matched to a gene: 11. The germline CDR1 and CDR2 sequences are SNHLY and FYNNEI. The CDR3 runs 16 residues. The material sequenced was peripheral blood. The sequence was obtained from a man aged 50 to 60 with active COVID-19. This chain joins TRBV2 and TRBJ2-5; TRBD2 agrees at 10 bases. CDR3 protein: CASRTSGLFLGETQYF. The CDR3 nucleotides are TGTGCCAGCAGGACTAGCGGGCTCTTCTTAGGAGAGACCCAGTACTTC.